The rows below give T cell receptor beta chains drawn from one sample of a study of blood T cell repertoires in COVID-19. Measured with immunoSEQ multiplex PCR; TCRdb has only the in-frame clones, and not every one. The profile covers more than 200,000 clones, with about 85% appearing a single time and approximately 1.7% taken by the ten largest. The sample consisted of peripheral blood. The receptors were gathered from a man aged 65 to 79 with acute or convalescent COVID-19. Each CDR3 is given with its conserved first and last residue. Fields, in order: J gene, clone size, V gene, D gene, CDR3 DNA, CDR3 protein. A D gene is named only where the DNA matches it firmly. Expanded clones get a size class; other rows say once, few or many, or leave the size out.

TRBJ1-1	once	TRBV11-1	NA	TGTGCCAGTAAAACAGGGATGAACACTGAAGCTTTCTTT	CASKTGMNTEAFF
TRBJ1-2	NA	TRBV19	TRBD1	TGTGCCAGTAGTATTGTGGCTCAGGGGGGACTCTATGGCTACACCTTC	CASSIVAQGGLYGYTF
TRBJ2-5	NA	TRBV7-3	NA	TGTGCCAGCAGCTCACAGGTTGAAGAGACCCAGTACTTC	CASSSQVEETQYF
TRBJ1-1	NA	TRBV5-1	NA	TGCGCCAGCAGCTCCTCCTCGGTGAACACTGAAGCTTTCTTT	CASSSSSVNTEAFF
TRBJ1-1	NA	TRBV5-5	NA	TGTGCCAGCAGCCCACAGGGAATTGGGGCTTTCTTT	CASSPQGIGAFF
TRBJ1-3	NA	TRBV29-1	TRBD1	TGCAGCGTCGTACAGGGGGCCCCTGGAAACACCATATATTTT	CSVVQGAPGNTIYF
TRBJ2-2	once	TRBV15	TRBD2	TGTGCCGCCCGGGGGTTTTCGCGGGAGTTGCCGAACACCGGGGAGCTGTTTTTT	CAARGFSRELPNTGELFF
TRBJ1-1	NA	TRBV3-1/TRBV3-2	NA	TGTGCCAGCAGCCAAGCCAAGGAGGGTTGGAACACTGAAGCTTTCTTT	CASSQAKEGWNTEAFF
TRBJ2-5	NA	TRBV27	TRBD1	TGTGCCAGCAGTTCCCGTACGACAGGGGGCGCGGGAGAGACCCAGTACTTC	CASSSRTTGGAGETQYF
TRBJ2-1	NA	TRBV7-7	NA	TGTGCTAGCAGCTTAGGGTCTGTTTCGAGCTCCTACAATGAGCAGTTCTTC	CASSLGSVSSSYNEQFF
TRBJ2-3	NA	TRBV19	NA	TGTGCCAGTAGTCCGTATTTCACAGATACGCAGTATTTT	CASSPYFTDTQYF
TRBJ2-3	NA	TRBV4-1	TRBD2	TGCGCCAGCAGCCAATTCTCGGGACTATCCCCTAGCACAGATACGCAGTATTTT	CASSQFSGLSPSTDTQYF
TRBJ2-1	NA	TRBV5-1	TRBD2	TGCGCCAGCAGCTTGGGAGGACTGCGGGAGGACAATGAGCAGTTCTTC	CASSLGGLREDNEQFF
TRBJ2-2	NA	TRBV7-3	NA	TGTGCCAGCAGACCCGGAGGATTGTCCAACACCGGGGAGCTGTTTTTT	CASRPGGLSNTGELFF
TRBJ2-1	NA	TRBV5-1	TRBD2	TGCGCCAGCACTCCAAGCTTTCGGACTAGCGGTGGGACCTACAATGAGCAGTTCTTC	CASTPSFRTSGGTYNEQFF
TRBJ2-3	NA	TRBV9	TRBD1	TGTGCCAGCAGCGCCGGGGACAGACCCACAGATACGCAGTATTTT	CASSAGDRPTDTQYF
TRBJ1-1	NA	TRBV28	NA	TGTGCCAGCAGTTTTCTTACAGGCATGAACACTGAAGCTTTCTTT	CASSFLTGMNTEAFF
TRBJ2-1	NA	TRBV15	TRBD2	TGTGCCACCAAATTTGATAGCGGGAGGGCCGGTTCGAATGAGCAGTTCTTC	CATKFDSGRAGSNEQFF
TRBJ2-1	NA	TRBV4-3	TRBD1	TGCGCCAGCAGCCAAGATAGGCCGGACAGGTGGAGCTCCTACAATGAGCAGTTCTTC	CASSQDRPDRWSSYNEQFF
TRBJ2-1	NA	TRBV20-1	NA	TGCAGTGCTAGAAGGGGGGAGCAGTTCTTC	CSARRGEQFF
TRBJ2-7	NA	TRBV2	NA	TGTGCCAGCAGTGGACAAATCTACGAGCAGTACTTC	CASSGQIYEQYF
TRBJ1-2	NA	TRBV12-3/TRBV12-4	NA	TGTGCCAGCAGTAGTGTGGCCTATGGCTACACCTTC	CASSSVAYGYTF
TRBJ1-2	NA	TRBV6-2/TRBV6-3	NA	TGTGCCAGCAGTTCAGTGAACTATGGCTACACCTTC	CASSSVNYGYTF
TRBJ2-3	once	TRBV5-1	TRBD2	TGCGCCAGCAGCTTGGGGACTAGCATACGCACAGATACGCAGTATTTT	CASSLGTSIRTDTQYF
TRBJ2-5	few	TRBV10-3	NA	TGTGCCATCAGTGAGTCGAGACTTCGGGTACGGGAGACCCAGTACTTC	CAISESRLRVRETQYF
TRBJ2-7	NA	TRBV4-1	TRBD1	TGCGCCAGCAGCCAAGCCCCGGGACAGACCTACGAGCAGTACTTC	CASSQAPGQTYEQYF
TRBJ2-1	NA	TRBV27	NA	TGTGCCAGCAGTTCCCGGATGGGATGGGAGTCGTTCTTC	CASSSRMGWESFF
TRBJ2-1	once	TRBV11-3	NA	TGTGCCAGCAGCTTAGAGTCTCATGGAGGGGCAGTTTACAATGAGCAGTTCTTC	CASSLESHGGAVYNEQFF
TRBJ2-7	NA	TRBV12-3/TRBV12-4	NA	TGTGCCAGCAGACAACAGGGGGGGTACGAGCAGTACTTC	CASRQQGGYEQYF
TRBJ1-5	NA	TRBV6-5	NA	TGTGCCAGCAGGCAAAACAGGTATAGCAATCAGCCCCAGCATTTT	CASRQNRYSNQPQHF
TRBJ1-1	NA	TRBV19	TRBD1	TGTGCCAGTAGTCAGGGGGGCGGAGAAGCTTTCTTT	CASSQGGGEAFF
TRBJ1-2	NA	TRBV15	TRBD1	TGTGCCACCAGCAGGGACAGGGAAGCTAACTATGGCTACACCTTC	CATSRDREANYGYTF
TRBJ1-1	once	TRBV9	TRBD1	TGTGCCAGCAGCGTAGTTGACAGGGAGAACACTGAAGCTTTCTTT	CASSVVDRENTEAFF
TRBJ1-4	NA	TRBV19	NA	TGTGCCAGTAGTCCCCGGGAGCCTAATGAAAAACTGTTTTTT	CASSPREPNEKLFF
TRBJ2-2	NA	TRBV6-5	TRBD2	TGTGCCAGCAGTTTTGGACTAGCGGGAGGCGGCGGGGAGCTGTTTTTT	CASSFGLAGGGGELFF
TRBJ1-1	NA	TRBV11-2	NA	TGTGCCAGCAGCCCCCCGGACAGTAGGAGGACTGAAGCTTTCTTT	CASSPPDSRRTEAFF
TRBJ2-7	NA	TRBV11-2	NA	TGTGCCAGCAGCCGTTCGGACATCCAGAGTCGCGAGCAGTACTTC	CASSRSDIQSREQYF
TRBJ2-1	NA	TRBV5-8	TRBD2	TGTGCCAGCAGCCCCGGGACTAGCGGATACAATGAGCAGTTCTTC	CASSPGTSGYNEQFF
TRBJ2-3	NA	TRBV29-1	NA	TGCAGCGTTGATCTGGCAGGTGGGACTGGTACGCAGTATTTT	CSVDLAGGTGTQYF
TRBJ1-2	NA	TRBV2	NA	TGTGCCAGCAGTGAAGCGGTGGGGCCAAGGGCGGATGGCTACACCTTC	CASSEAVGPRADGYTF
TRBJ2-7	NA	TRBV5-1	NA	TGCGCCAGCAGCTTGGACAACTCCTACGAGCAGTACTTC	CASSLDNSYEQYF
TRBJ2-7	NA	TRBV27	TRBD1	TGTGCCAGCAGTTTATCGAGACAGGGGGGCTACGCGCAGTACTTC	CASSLSRQGGYAQYF
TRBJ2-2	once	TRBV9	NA	TGTGCCAGCAGCGTAGCTCCGGGTTCCGGGGAGCTGTTTTTT	CASSVAPGSGELFF
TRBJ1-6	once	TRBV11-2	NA	TGTGCCAGCAGCTTAGCGGGTAACCGTTCACCCCTCCACTTT	CASSLAGNRSPLHF
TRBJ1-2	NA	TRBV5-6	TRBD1	TGTGCCAGCAGCTTAGATCAGCGACAGGGGGCGGCTGGCTACACCTTC	CASSLDQRQGAAGYTF
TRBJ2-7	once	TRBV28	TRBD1	TGTGCCAGCAGTTTATGGGGGACAGGCACTACCTACGAGCAGTACTTC	CASSLWGTGTTYEQYF
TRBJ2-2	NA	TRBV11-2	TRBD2	TGTGCCAGCAGCTTAGAGGTTCGGGGGGTTAACACCGGGGAGCTGTTTTTT	CASSLEVRGVNTGELFF
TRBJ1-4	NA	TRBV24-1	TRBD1	TGTGCCACCAGTGATACAGGGGGCACTAATGAAAAACTGTTTTTT	CATSDTGGTNEKLFF
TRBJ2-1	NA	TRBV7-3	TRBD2	TGTGCCAGCAGCTTAGGGTCGGGGACTAGCGGGAGTAATGAGCAGTTCTTC	CASSLGSGTSGSNEQFF
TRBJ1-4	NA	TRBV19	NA	TGTGCCAGTAGTACAGGACAGCCCCCAGAGGAACTGTTTTTT	CASSTGQPPEELFF
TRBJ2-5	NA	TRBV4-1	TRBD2	TGCGCCAGCAGCCTCACGGGACTAGCGGTTAAAGAGACCCAGTACTTC	CASSLTGLAVKETQYF
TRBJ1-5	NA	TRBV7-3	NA	TGTGCCAGCAGCCCCCGGGACATCCCAGATCAGCCCCAGCATTTT	CASSPRDIPDQPQHF
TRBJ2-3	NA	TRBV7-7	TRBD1	TGTGCCAGCAGCACCGGGACAGGGGTCACAGATACGCAGTATTTT	CASSTGTGVTDTQYF
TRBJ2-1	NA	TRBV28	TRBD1	TGTGCCACTCCGGGACAGGGACGTGAGCAGTTCTTC	CATPGQGREQFF
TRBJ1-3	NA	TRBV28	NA	TGTGCCAGCTCGGAAGGGGGAGCTCGAGGAAACACCATATATTTT	CASSEGGARGNTIYF